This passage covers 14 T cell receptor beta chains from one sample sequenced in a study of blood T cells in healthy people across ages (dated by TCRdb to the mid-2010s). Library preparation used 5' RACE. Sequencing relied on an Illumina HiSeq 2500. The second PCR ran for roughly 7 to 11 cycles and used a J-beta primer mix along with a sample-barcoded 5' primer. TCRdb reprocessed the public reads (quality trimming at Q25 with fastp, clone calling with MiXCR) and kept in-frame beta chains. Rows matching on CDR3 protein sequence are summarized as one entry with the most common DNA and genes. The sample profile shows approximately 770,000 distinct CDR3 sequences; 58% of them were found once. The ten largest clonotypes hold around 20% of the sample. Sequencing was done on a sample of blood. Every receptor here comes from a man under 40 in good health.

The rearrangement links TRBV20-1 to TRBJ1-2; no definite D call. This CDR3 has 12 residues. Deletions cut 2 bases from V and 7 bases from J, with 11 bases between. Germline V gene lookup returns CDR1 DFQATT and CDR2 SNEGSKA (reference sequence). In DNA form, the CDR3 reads TGCAGTGCTAGACCAGACGGGAGTGGCTACACCTTC. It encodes CSARPDGSGYTF.

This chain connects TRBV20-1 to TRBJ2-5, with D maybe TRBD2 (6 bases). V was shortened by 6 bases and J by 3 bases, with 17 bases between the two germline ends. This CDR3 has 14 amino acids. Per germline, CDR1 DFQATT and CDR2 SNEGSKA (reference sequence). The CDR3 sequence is CSARSGPSKETQYF. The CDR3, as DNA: TGCAGTGCACGTAGCGGACCATCAAAAGAGACCCAGTACTTC.

The CDR3 DNA reads TGTGCCAGCAGCTTAACAAGTATAGGGTCAGATACGCAGTATTTT. This codes for CASSLTSIGSDTQYF. The chain links TRBV7-2 to TRBJ2-3; D call uncertain. Germline V gene sequence: CDR1 SGHTA, CDR2 FQGNSA. CDR3 length equals 15 residues. V lost 2 bases to trimming and J lost 4 bases, with 13 bases between them.

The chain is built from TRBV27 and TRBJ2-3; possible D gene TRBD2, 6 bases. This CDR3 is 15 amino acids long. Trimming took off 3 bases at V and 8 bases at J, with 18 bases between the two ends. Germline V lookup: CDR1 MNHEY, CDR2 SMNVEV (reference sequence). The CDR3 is CASSLVAAGPGTQYF. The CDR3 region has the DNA TGTGCCAGCAGTTTGGTAGCGGCAGGGCCAGGTACGCAGTATTTT.

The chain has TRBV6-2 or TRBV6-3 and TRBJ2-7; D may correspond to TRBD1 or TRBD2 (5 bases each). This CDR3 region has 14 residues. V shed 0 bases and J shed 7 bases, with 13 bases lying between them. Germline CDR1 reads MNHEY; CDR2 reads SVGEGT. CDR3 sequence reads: CASSYSGRRPEQYF. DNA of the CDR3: TGTGCCAGCAGTTACTCGGGACGGAGACCGGAGCAGTACTTC.

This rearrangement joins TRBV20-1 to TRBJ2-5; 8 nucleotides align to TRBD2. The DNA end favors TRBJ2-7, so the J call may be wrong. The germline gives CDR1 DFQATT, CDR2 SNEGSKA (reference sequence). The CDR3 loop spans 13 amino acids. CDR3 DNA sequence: TGCAGTGCTAGTGGCGGGGGGTTTAACGAGCAGTACTTC. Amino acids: CSASGGGFNEQYF.

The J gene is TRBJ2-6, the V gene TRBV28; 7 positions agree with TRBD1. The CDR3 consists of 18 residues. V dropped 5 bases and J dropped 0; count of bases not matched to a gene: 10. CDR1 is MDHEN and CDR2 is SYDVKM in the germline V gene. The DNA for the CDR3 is TGTGCCAGCAGTCCAAGACAGGGAACTCTCTCTGGGGCCAACGTCCTGACTTTC. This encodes CASSPRQGTLSGANVLTF.

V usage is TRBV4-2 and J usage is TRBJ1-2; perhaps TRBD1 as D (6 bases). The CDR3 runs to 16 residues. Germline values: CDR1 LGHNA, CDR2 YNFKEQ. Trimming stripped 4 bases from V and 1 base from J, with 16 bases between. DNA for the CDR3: TGTGCCAGCAGCCTAGGACAGACTTATCTTAACTATGGCTACACCTTC. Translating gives CASSLGQTYLNYGYTF.

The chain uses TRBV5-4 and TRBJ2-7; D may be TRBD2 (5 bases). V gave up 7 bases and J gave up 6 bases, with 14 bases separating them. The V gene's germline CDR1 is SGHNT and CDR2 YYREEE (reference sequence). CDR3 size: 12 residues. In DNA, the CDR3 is TGTGCCAGCGCGGATGCTGCGGGCGAGCAGTACTTC. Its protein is CASADAAGEQYF.

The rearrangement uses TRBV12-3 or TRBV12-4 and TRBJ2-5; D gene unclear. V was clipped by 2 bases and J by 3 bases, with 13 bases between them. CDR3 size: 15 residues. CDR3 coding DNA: TGTGCCAGCAGTTTAAGCCCCCTGGGGAAAGAGACCCAGTACTTC. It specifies CASSLSPLGKETQYF.

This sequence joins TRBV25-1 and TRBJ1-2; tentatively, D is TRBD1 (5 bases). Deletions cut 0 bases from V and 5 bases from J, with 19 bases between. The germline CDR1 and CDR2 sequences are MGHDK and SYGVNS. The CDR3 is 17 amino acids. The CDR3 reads CASSEYRDDEDNYGYTF. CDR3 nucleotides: TGTGCCAGCAGTGAATATAGGGACGACGAAGATAATTATGGCTACACCTTC.

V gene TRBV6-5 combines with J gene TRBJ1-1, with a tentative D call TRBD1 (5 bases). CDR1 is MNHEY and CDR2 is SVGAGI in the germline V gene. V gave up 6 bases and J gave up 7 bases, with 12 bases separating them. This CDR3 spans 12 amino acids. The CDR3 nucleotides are TGTGCCAGCAGCTTGAGAAGGGGTGAAGCTTTCTTT. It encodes CASSLRRGEAFF.

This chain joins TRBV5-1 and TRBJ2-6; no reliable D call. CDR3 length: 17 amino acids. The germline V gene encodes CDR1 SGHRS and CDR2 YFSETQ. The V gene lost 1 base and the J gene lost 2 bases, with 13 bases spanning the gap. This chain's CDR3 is CASSLLPPSAGANVLTF. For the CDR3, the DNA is TGCGCCAGCAGCTTGCTACCCCCATCGGCTGGGGCCAACGTCCTGACTTTC.

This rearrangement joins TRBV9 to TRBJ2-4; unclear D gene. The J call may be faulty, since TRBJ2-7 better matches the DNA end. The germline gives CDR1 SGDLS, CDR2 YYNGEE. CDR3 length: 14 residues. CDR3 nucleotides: TGTGCCAGCAGCGTAGGCGGCAGACCTTACGAGCAGTACTTC. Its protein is CASSVGGRPYEQYF.